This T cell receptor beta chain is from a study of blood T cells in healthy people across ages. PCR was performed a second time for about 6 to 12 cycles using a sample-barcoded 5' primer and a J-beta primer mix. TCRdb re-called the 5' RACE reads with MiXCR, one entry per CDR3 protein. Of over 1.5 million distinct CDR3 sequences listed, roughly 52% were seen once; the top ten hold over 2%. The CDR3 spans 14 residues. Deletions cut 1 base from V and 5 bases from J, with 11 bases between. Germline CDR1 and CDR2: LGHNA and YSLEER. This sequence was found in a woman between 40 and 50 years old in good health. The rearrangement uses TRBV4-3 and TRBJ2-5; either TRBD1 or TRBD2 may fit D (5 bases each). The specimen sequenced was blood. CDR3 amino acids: CASSQVGDGETQYF. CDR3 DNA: TGCGCCAGCAGCCAAGTGGGGGACGGTGAGACCCAGTACTTC.